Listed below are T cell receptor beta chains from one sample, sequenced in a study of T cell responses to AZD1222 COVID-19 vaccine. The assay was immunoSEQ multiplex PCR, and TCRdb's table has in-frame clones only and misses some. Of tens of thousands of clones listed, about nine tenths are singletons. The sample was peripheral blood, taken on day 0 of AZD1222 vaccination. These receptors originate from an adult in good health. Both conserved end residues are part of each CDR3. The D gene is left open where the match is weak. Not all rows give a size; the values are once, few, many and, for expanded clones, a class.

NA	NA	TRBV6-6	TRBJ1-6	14	TGTGCCAGCAGTCGGGCGGGGGATAATTCACCCCTCCACTTT	CASSRAGDNSPLHF
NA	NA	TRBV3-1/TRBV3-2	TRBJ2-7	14	TGTGCCAGCAGCTCCCTCAGGGGGGGTTACGAGCAGTACTTC	CASSSLRGGYEQYF
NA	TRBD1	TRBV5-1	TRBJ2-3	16	TGCGCCAGCAGCGCGAGGACAGGGACGAGCACAGATACGCAGTATTTT	CASSARTGTSTDTQYF
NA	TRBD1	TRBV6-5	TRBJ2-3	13	TGTGCCAGCAGTCGGGACAGGACAGATACGCAGTATTTT	CASSRDRTDTQYF
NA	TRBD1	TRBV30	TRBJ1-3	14	TGTGCCTGGAGAGGGGGCAGGGCTGGAAACACCATATATTTT	CAWRGGRAGNTIYF
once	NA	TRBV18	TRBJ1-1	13	TGTGCCAGCTCACCGAGTGGTCAGACTGAAGCTTTCTTT	CASSPSGQTEAFF
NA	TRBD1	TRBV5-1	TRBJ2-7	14	TGCGCCAGCAGCTACGGACAGGGGGCCTACGAGCAGTACTTC	CASSYGQGAYEQYF
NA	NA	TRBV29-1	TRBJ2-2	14	TGCAGCGTTGAGGTGGGGGGGAACACCGGGGAGCTGTTTTTT	CSVEVGGNTGELFF
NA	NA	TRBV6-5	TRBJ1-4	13	TGTGCCAGTACAGGGACCAGCGGCGAAAAACTGTTTTTT	CASTGTSGEKLFF
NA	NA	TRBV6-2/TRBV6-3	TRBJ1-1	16	TGTGCCAGCAGTTACTCGGCAGGGCATACGGACACTGAAGCTTTCTTT	CASSYSAGHTDTEAFF
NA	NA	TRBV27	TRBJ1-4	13	TGTGCCAGCAGTGAATCAGTTTCGGAAAAACTGTTTTTT	CASSESVSEKLFF
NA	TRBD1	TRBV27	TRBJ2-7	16	TGTGCCAGCAGTTCCTTCGAGGGACAGACCCCCTACGAGCAGTACTTC	CASSSFEGQTPYEQYF
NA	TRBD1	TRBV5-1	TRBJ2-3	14	TGCGCCAGCACCGGGGACAGGGTTGTCGATACGCAGTATTTT	CASTGDRVVDTQYF
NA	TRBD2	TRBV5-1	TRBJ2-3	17	TGCGCCAGCAGCATGCCGGGACTAGCGGGAGTGGCAGATACGCAGTATTTT	CASSMPGLAGVADTQYF
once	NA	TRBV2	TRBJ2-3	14	TGTGCCAGCAGTGTGTTCGGGGGCTCAGATACGCAGTATTTT	CASSVFGGSDTQYF
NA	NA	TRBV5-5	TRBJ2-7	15	TGTGCCAGCAGCTTGTCGGTATCAGGGGCCTACGAGCAGTACTTC	CASSLSVSGAYEQYF
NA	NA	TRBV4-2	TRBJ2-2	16	TGTGCCAGCAGCCAAGGAGGGACACTGAACACCGGGGAGCTGTTTTTT	CASSQGGTLNTGELFF
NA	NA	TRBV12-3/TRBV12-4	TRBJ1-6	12	TGTGCCAGCAGTTTCTGGGGTTCACCCCTCCACTTT	CASSFWGSPLHF
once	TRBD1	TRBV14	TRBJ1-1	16	TGTGCCAGCAGCCGAGGTAGACAGGGGAGTCTCACTGAAGCTTTCTTT	CASSRGRQGSLTEAFF
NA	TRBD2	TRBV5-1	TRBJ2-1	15	TGCGCCAGCAGCTTGGATGCGGGGGGTCTCAATGAGCAGTTCTTC	CASSLDAGGLNEQFF
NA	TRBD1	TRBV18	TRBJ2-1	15	TGTGCCAGCTCATGGACAGGGGGCACCTACAATGAGCAGTTCTTC	CASSWTGGTYNEQFF
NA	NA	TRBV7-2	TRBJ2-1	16	TGTGCCAGCAGCTTAGATGCCTCGGCCTCCTACAATGAGCAGTTCTTC	CASSLDASASYNEQFF
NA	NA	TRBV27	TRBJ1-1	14	TGTGCCAGCAGTCAACGGGGGGTCAACACTGAAGCTTTCTTT	CASSQRGVNTEAFF
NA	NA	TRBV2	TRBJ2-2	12	TGTGCCAGCAGGGTGAACACCGGGGAGCTGTTTTTT	CASRVNTGELFF
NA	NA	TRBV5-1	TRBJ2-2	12	TGCGCCAGCCGGCAGAACACCGGGGAGCTGTTTTTT	CASRQNTGELFF
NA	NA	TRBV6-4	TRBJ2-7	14	TGTGCCAGCACCGGACCTGGACGTCCCTACGAGCAGTACTTC	CASTGPGRPYEQYF
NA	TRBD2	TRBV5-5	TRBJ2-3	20	TGTGCCAGCAGCTTGGAAGGTCTATTCCTTAAGACTAGCGGGACAGATACGCAGTATTTT	CASSLEGLFLKTSGTDTQYF
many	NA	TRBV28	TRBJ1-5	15	TGTGCCAGCAGTTTATGGCTCGATAGCAATCAGCCCCAGCATTTT	CASSLWLDSNQPQHF
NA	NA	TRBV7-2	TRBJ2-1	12	TGTGCCAGCAGCTTACTTATGTGGGGGCAGTTCTTC	CASSLLMWGQFF
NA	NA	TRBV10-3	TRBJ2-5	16	TGTGCCATCAGTGACTCGACCGGCTTCGACCAAGAGACCCAGTACTTC	CAISDSTGFDQETQYF
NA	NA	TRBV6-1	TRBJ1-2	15	TGTGCCAGCAGTGAAAGGGGGTTAGCTAACTATGGCTACACCTTC	CASSERGLANYGYTF
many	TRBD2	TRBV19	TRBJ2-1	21	TGTGCCAGTAGTATAGATCATCAATCCACTAGCGGGAGACTCCCCTACAATGAGCAGTTCTTC	CASSIDHQSTSGRLPYNEQFF
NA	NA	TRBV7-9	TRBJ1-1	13	TGTGCCAGCAGCTTATACGAGGGAACTGAAGCTTTCTTT	CASSLYEGTEAFF
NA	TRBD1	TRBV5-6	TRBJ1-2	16	TGTGCCAGCAGGTGGGGACAGGTCGGCCGTGGCTATGGCTACACCTTC	CASRWGQVGRGYGYTF
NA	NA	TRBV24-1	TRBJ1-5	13	TGTGCCACCAGTGACCGAGGTGATGTACCCCAGCATTTT	CATSDRGDVPQHF
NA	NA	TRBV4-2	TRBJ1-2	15	TGTGCCAGCAGCCAAGTGGGCAGGAGTAACTATGGCTACACCTTC	CASSQVGRSNYGYTF
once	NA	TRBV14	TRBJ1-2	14	TGTGCCAGCAGCCAGGCGACAGGTACTTATGGCTACACCTTC	CASSQATGTYGYTF
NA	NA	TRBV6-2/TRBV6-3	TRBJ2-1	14	TGTGCCAGCAGTTACTCGAAGGGATACAATGAGCAGTTCTTC	CASSYSKGYNEQFF
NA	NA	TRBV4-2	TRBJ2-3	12	TGTGCCAGCAGCCAAGTCTCGGATACGCAGTATTTT	CASSQVSDTQYF
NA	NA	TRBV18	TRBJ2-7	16	TGTGCCAGCTCACTGTCGGGGGGCCAGGGGGTCTACGAGCAGTACTTC	CASSLSGGQGVYEQYF
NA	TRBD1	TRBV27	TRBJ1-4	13	TGTGCCAGCCGGGGACAGGGAGTTGAAAAACTGTTTTTT	CASRGQGVEKLFF
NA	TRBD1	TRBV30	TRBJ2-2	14	TGTGCCTGGGAGACAGGGGCTAACACCGGGGAGCTGTTTTTT	CAWETGANTGELFF
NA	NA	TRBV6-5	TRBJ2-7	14	TGTGCCAGCCGAGGGAATCCGGCCTCCTACGAGCAGTACTTC	CASRGNPASYEQYF
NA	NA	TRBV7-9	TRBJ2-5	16	TGTGCCAGCAGCTTATGGCTTGGGGCGGGCCAAGAGACCCAGTACTTC	CASSLWLGAGQETQYF
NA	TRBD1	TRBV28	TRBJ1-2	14	TGTGCCAGCAGTTTTTACGACAGGGTGGATGGCTACACCTTC	CASSFYDRVDGYTF
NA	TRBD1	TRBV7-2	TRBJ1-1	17	TGTGCCAGCAGCTTAGCGACAGGGGAGGTGGGCTTCACTGAAGCTTTCTTT	CASSLATGEVGFTEAFF
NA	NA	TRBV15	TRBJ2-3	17	TGTGCCACCAGCAAGGGACCTAACCTAGGGGCCACAGATACGCAGTATTTT	CATSKGPNLGATDTQYF